This T cell receptor (beta chain) originates from a study of T-cell reconstitution after alpha-beta-depleted transplantation in children. General observations from the study: The main origin of T-cell counts and diversity one year after transplant was newly produced T cells. By about two months after transplant, alpha-beta T cells reportedly arose from several hundred graft clones that had expanded. Surviving recipient T cells and intrathymic progenitors accounted for some patients' high TCRbeta diversity at day 60.

This clonotype was observed many times. The antigen is not known. There are 15 residues in the CDR3. The germline V gene encodes CDR1 DFQATT and CDR2 SNEGSKA (reference sequence). The V and J ends lost 5 bases and 5 bases, in that order; junction bases with no gene match: 10. TCRbeta library construction was performed incorporating unique molecular identifiers. TCRdb reanalysed the PCR reads using MiXCR and keeps one entry per CDR3 protein. This sample has fewer than 35,000 distinct CDR3 sequences; roughly a sixth occur once, and the top ten carry about a third. The source of this sequence is a male patient under 10 years old who had a stem cell transplant for acute lymphoblastic leukemia, so the T cells may come from the graft donor. The chain carries TRBV20-1 and TRBJ1-5; 9 bases line up with TRBD1. Sample: PBMCs, mostly from graft donor cells, taken 60 days after TCRalphabeta/CD19-depleted stem cell transplant. Written as DNA, the CDR3 is TGCAGTGCTTACTCCGGGACAGGGATGCATCAGCCCCAGCATTTT. Amino acid sequence: CSAYSGTGMHQPQHF.